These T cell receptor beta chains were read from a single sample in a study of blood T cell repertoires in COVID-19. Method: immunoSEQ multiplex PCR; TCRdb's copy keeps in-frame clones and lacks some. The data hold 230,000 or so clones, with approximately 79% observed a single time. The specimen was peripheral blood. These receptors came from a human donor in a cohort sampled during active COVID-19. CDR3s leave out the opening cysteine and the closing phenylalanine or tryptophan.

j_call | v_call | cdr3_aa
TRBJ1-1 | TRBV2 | ASSGLQGRGEAF
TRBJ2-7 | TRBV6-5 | ASRGLADSYEQY
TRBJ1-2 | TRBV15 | ATSRNRGRTPYGYT
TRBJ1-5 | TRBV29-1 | SVLNSNQPQH
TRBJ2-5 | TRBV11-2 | ASSQRTGRAETQY
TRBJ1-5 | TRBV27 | ASSLLGRPQH
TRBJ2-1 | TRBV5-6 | ASSFKTSTYNEQF
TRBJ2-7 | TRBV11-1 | ASSLDGYEQY
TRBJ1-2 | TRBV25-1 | ASSAWEGGSVGYT
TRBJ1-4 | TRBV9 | ASSPPGQGLEKLF
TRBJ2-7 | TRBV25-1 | AVQGLRYEQY
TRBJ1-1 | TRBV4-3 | ASSQDQSVTGGMNTEAF
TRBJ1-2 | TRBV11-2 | ASSAQGARIYGYT
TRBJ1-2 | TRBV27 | ASSLGRGNYGYT
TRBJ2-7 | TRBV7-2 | ASSLAATSGSYEQY
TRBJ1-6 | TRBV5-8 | ASSLGQGDSPLH
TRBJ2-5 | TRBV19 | ASSKASGETQY
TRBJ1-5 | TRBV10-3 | AISRGGEVQPQH
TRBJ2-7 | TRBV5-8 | ASSLVLGPLAGAREQY
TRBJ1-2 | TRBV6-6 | ASSYSGGNYGYT
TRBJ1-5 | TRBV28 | AHAAGFISNQPQH
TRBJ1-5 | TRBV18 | ASSQGRGGQPQH
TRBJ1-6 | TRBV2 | ASRSWTVLESPLH
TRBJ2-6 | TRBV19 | ASIQPGTGANVLT
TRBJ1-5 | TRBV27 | ASSPHRENQPQH
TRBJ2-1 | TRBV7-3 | ASSLGTRNEQF
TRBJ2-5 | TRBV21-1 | ASSKAPRVQGTQY
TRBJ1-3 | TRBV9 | ASSPQGAVGNTIY
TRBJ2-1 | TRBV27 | ASSLGLDIPYNEQF
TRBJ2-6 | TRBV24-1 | ATSPDRDPVLT
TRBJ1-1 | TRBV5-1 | ASSFGPVNTEAF
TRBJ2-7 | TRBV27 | ASSLSVTGTSLYEQY
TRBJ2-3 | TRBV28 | ASRQTGPSTDTQY
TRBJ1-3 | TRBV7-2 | ASSLVGTGGPGNTIY
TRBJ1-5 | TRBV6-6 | ASSYSTGGKPQH